The 9 T cell receptor beta chains in this list originate from one sample, sequenced in a study of CD4+ T cells in melanoma. TCRdb's copy holds only in-frame clones and misses some; the assay was immunoSEQ multiplex PCR. The sample contains 15,000 to 20,000 clones, roughly 80% of which appear only once. The sequenced material came from cells from a culture (not recorded whether cultured in vitro). The source is a human donor with melanoma.

The chain couples TRBV7-3 to TRBJ2-1; a possible D gene is TRBD1 (7 bases). The CDR3 spans 15 residues. V was pared by 5 bases and J by 4 bases, with 15 bases between. CDR1 is SGHTA, CDR2 FQGTGA, per germline. The chain's CDR3 is CASSLQGGPYNEQFF. In nucleotides, the CDR3 is TGTGCCAGCAGCCTCCAGGGGGGACCTTACAATGAGCAGTTCTTC.

The gene calls are TRBV7-3 and TRBJ2-5, with D tentatively TRBD1 or TRBD2 (5 bases each). This CDR3 contains 13 residues. The germline V gene has CDR1 SGHTA and CDR2 FQGTGA. Trimming stripped 5 bases from V and 5 bases from J, with 12 bases between. The CDR3 protein is CASSATREETQYF. The CDR3 DNA follows: TGTGCCAGCAGCGCCACCAGGGAGGAGACCCAGTACTTC.

The chain uses TRBV19 and TRBJ2-7; no firm D call. The CDR3 has 11 amino acids. V lost 4 bases to trimming and J lost 4 bases, with 5 bases between them. Germline V lookup: CDR1 LNHDA, CDR2 SQIVND (reference sequence). Here the CDR3 DNA reads TGTGCCAGTAGTAACCTATACGAGCAGTACTTC. The encoded protein is CASSNLYEQYF.

The chain uses TRBV6-6 and TRBJ1-4; weak D call: TRBD1 (5 bases). This CDR3 region has 13 residues. Germline values: CDR1 MNHNY, CDR2 SVGAGI (reference sequence). The V end was cut by 6 bases, the J end by 7 bases, with 12 bases between. For the CDR3, the DNA is TGTGCCAGCAGCGACGGGGCTGTTGAAAAACTGTTTTTT. Translating it yields CASSDGAVEKLFF.

The V gene is TRBV5-8, the J gene TRBJ2-7, with D perhaps TRBD2 (6 bases). This CDR3 has 14 amino acids. Trimming took off 7 bases at V and 0 bases at J, with 14 bases between the two ends. In germline, CDR1 is SGHTS, CDR2 YDEGEE. The CDR3 DNA follows: TGTGCCAGCTTAGCACGGGGGAGCTCCTACGAGCAGTACTTC. This codes for CASLARGSSYEQYF. Filled out from reference TRBV5-8 and TRBJ2-7, the complete variable domain reads EAGVTQSPTHLIKTRGQQATLRCSPISGHTSVYWYQQALGLGLQFLLWYDEGEERNRGNFPPRFSGRQFPNYSSELNVNALELEDSALYLCASLARGSSYEQYFGPGTRLTVT.

In this sample, this clone turned up once. The chain employs TRBV27 and TRBJ2-7, with D maybe TRBD2 (5 bases). The germline V gene encodes CDR1 MNHEY and CDR2 SMNVEV (reference sequence). Trimming left V 3 bases short and J 1 base short, with 7 bases between. CDR3 length equals 13 residues. The DNA for the CDR3 is TGTGCCAGCAGTTTGAGGACTTCCTACGAGCAGTACTTC. This translates into CASSLRTSYEQYF.

The J gene is TRBJ1-5, the V gene TRBV27; D unresolved. Germline V gene data show CDR1 as MNHEY and CDR2 as SMNVEV (reference sequence). The CDR3 sequence is 13 residues long. V lost 9 bases, J lost 4 bases, and 13 bases lay in between. The CDR3 region is CASGEGSNQPQHF. In nucleotides, the CDR3 is TGTGCCAGTGGGGAGGGAAGTAATCAGCCCCAGCATTTT.

The chain combines TRBV2 with TRBJ1-2; the match to TRBD1 covers 8 bases. The junction had 7 bases not matched to a gene; V was cut back by 7 bases and J by 9 bases. Germline CDR1 reads SNHLY; CDR2 reads FYNNEI. The CDR3 covers 12 residues. In nucleotides, the CDR3 is TGTGCCAGCAAAGACAGGGGAACCCGCTACACCTTC. This encodes CASKDRGTRYTF.

The CDR3 DNA reads TGTGCCATCAGTGAGTCCGGGACAGAAAATTCACCCCTCCACTTT. It translates to CAISESGTENSPLHF. V is TRBV10-3 and J is TRBJ1-6; TRBD1 matches at 7 bases. Germline loops: CDR1 ENHRY, CDR2 SYGVKD. The CDR3 loop spans 15 amino acids. After removal of 0 bases from V and 7 bases from J, the junction contained 3 bases not matched to a gene.